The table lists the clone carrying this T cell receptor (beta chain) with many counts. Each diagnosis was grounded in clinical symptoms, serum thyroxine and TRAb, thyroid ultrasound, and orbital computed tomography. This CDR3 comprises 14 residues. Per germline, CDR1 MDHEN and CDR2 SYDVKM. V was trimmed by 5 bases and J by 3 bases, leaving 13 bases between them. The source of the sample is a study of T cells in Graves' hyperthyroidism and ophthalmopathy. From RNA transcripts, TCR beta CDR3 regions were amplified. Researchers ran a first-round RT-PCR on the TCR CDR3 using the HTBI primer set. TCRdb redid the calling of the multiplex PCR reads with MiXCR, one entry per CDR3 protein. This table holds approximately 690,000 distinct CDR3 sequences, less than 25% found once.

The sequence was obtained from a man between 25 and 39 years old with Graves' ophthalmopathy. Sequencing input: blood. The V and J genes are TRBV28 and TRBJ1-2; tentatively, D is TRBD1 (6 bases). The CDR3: CASSPQGGDYGYTF. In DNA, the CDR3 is TGTGCCAGCAGTCCCCAAGGGGGGGACTATGGCTACACCTTC.